This paragraph reports one T cell receptor (beta chain). V was pared by 5 bases and J by 1 base, with 7 bases of the junction left unmatched. This CDR3 is 15 amino acids long. Germline V gene lookup returns CDR1 SGDLS and CDR2 YYNGEE. The entry originates in a study of long-term antiretroviral therapy in people with HIV. The libraries were made with immunoSEQ v3.0 at survey level. Here immunoSEQ multiplex PCR was the method, and the copy in TCRdb shows in-frame clones only, minus some. The sample yields more than 15,000 clones, 79% seen once. This material consisted of unsorted PBMCs, taken at the start of antiretroviral therapy. This receptor was taken from a man younger than 45 with HIV. The chain recombines TRBV9 with TRBJ1-1; 8 nucleotides line up with TRBD1. The DNA of the CDR3 is TGTGCCAGCAGGTCCCCAGGACAGGGGAACACTGAAGCTTTCTTT. Protein: CASRSPGQGNTEAFF.